The sequence of this T cell receptor (beta chain) was determined in a study of early T cells in non-severe SARS-CoV-2 infection. At the level of the study: Sequencing was performed on bulk RNA from unsorted whole blood, leaving chains unpaired.

The CDR3 is made up of 14 amino acids. CDR1 and CDR2 (germline): MNHEY, SVGEGT. Deletions cut 5 bases from V and 3 bases from J, with 13 bases between. Study-wide points: Using VDJdb, the matching emphasized anti-spike CD8 responses while missing private and CD4 specificities.

This clonotype showed up many times. Its antigen is unknown. Researchers attached unique molecular identifiers to individual cDNA molecules. TCRdb used MiXCR to reprocess the 5' RACE reads, holding one entry per CDR3 protein. Of some 71,000 distinct CDR3 sequences listed, 12% to 15% are singletons. Source material: whole blood. V is TRBV6-2 or TRBV6-3 and J is TRBJ1-1; maybe TRBD1 (6 bases). The clonotype comes from an adult who was a healthcare worker with PCR-confirmed SARS-CoV-2 infection or an uninfected control (not recorded which). The CDR3 nucleotides read TGTGCCAGCAGTAGGGACACAATTTACACTGAAGCTTTCTTT. Translating it yields CASSRDTIYTEAFF.